Listed below are T cell receptor beta chains from one sample, sequenced in a study of blood T cell repertoires in COVID-19. Method: immunoSEQ multiplex PCR; TCRdb's copy keeps in-frame clones and lacks some. The sample lists about 130,000 clones, about 79% occurring once. The source material was PBMCs or T cells enriched from blood (not recorded which). The receptors come from a man between 45 and 60 years old who had recovered from COVID-19. The conserved cysteine and the conserved F or W are not part of the CDR3 here. The listing skips clone size in some rows; elsewhere it reads once, few, many or a size class.

clone_size | j_call | v_call | cdr3_aa
. | TRBJ2-1 | TRBV7-3 | ASSLGTGAINEQF
. | TRBJ2-5 | TRBV5-1 | ASSLFPGTGAETQY
. | TRBJ1-2 | TRBV5-1 | ASSTGPDRALGKGGYT
. | TRBJ2-3 | TRBV9 | ASSVGAWGGSDTQY
. | TRBJ1-3 | TRBV9 | ASSVVAGYSGNTIY
. | TRBJ2-2 | TRBV5-4 | ASSLDPGGNTGELF
. | TRBJ2-7 | TRBV29-1 | SVEGDRAGEQY
. | TRBJ2-1 | TRBV19 | ASRARQLQFNEQF
. | TRBJ2-7 | TRBV12-3/TRBV12-4 | ASSDRGSYEQY
. | TRBJ2-4 | TRBV6-4 | ASRSGTGGIAKNIQY
. | TRBJ1-1 | TRBV4-3 | ASSQDFFGTGGMSTEAF
. | TRBJ2-7 | TRBV2 | ASSRQGRAYEQY
few | TRBJ2-5 | TRBV12-5 | ASGTGTGPFQETQY
. | TRBJ2-5 | TRBV7-3 | ASSLIQGQTQY